These 21 T cell receptor beta chains were all obtained from the same sample, sequenced in a study of blood T cell repertoires in COVID-19. TCRdb's table, derived via immunoSEQ multiplex PCR, lists solely in-frame clones and lacks some. The sample consists of approximately 98,000 clones, 82% of them appearing once. Sequencing input: peripheral blood. The receptors come from a man at least 80 years old with acute or convalescent COVID-19.

This clone was seen a few times. This chain connects TRBV4-1 to TRBJ1-2, with TRBD1 matching 7 bases. With 1 base clipped from V and 4 bases from J, the junction kept 12 bases outside the gene matches. There are 17 residues in the CDR3. Per the germline V gene, CDR1 is MGHRA and CDR2 is YSYEKL. In DNA form, the CDR3 reads TGCGCCAGCAGCCAAGGAGTCGATACAGGGGCCACCTATGGCTACACCTTC. Amino acids: CASSQGVDTGATYGYTF.

The chain uses TRBV4-3 and TRBJ2-3; D is unresolved. The CDR3 has 14 residues. Germline values: CDR1 LGHNA, CDR2 YSLEER. Trimming stripped 1 base from V and 2 bases from J, with 7 bases between. CDR3 bases: TGCGCCAGCAGCCAAGTCGCACTCACAGATACGCAGTATTTT. Protein product: CASSQVALTDTQYF.

This chain joins TRBV29-1 and TRBJ2-7, with a possible D match to TRBD2 (5 bases). The CDR3 has 11 residues. The V gene's germline CDR1 is SQVTM and CDR2 ANQGSEA. Between the trimmed V and J ends, which lost 0 bases and 8 bases, there was a span of 8 bases. The DNA of the CDR3 is TGCAGCGTTGAAGATGGAGGCCAGCAGTACTTC. It is translated as CSVEDGGQQYF.

This clone came up a few times. The chain has TRBV30 and TRBJ1-1, with 8 nucleotides matching TRBD1. From germline, CDR1 is GTSNPN and CDR2 SVGIG (reference sequence). V gave up 2 bases and J gave up 4 bases; unmatched junction bases: 3. CDR3 length: 13 residues. The CDR3 bases are TGTGCCTGGAGTACGACAGGGGTCACTGAAGCTTTCTTT. It codes for CAWSTTGVTEAFF.

The chain recombines TRBV7-9 with TRBJ1-5; D is ambiguous. The V end was cut by 5 bases, the J end by 0 bases, with 8 bases between. The CDR3 has 14 amino acids. Germline V gene lookup returns CDR1 SEHNR and CDR2 FQNEAQ (reference sequence). CDR3 nucleotides: TGTGCCAGCAGCCTAGACATTAGCAATCAGCCCCAGCATTTT. Its translation: CASSLDISNQPQHF.

The J gene is TRBJ2-1, the V gene TRBV7-8, with a weak D call TRBD2 (6 bases). In germline, CDR1 is SGHVS, CDR2 FQNEAQ. This CDR3 is built from 17 residues. V was trimmed by 1 base and J by 9 bases, leaving 22 bases between them. CDR3 in DNA: TGTGCCAGCAGCTTAGTCGGCGGGGCGGCCGTGGTGGTTGAGCAGTTCTTC. It specifies CASSLVGGAAVVVEQFF. The full variable domain, in which reference TRBV7-8 and TRBJ2-1 provide the parts outside the CDR3, is GAGVSQSPRYKVAKRGQDVALRCDPISGHVSLFWYQQALGQGPEFLTYFQNEAQLDKSGLPSDRFFAERPEGSVSTLKIQRTQQEDSAVYLCASSLVGGAAVVVEQFFGPGTRLTVL.

The chain recombines TRBV10-1 with TRBJ2-3; the match to TRBD2 covers 11 bases. The J segment lost 6 bases and the V segment lost 4 bases, leaving 6 bases of the junction unmatched. This CDR3 comprises 15 residues. Per the germline V gene, CDR1 is WNHNN and CDR2 is SYGVQD (reference sequence). The CDR3 reads CASSGGTSGKDTQYF. The CDR3 coding sequence is TGCGCCAGCAGTGGGGGGACTAGCGGAAAGGATACGCAGTATTTT.

The J gene is TRBJ2-1, the V gene TRBV27; 10 nucleotides line up with TRBD1. V was clipped by 8 bases and J by 2 bases; unmatched bases: 9. The CDR3 consists of 16 residues. CDR1 MNHEY and CDR2 SMNVEV come from the germline V gene (reference sequence). CDR3 amino acids: CASRIRQGAPYNEQFF. The CDR3 DNA is TGTGCCAGCCGAATCCGACAGGGGGCCCCCTACAATGAGCAGTTCTTC.

The rearrangement uses TRBV5-4 and TRBJ1-1, with 9 bases fitting TRBD1. With V trimmed by 2 bases and J by 3 bases, 8 bases remained unmatched. This CDR3 is 16 amino acids long. The germline CDR1 and CDR2 sequences are SGHNT and YYREEE (reference sequence). CDR3 sequence: CASSLNRGPRYTEAFF. For the CDR3, the DNA is TGTGCCAGCAGCTTAAACAGGGGGCCTAGGTACACTGAAGCTTTCTTT.

The J gene is TRBJ1-2, the V gene TRBV28; TRBD1 is a possible D gene (6 bases). The CDR3 length is 13 residues. Per germline, CDR1 MDHEN and CDR2 SYDVKM. Between the trimmed V and J ends, which lost 8 bases and 6 bases, there was a span of 16 bases. The CDR3 DNA sequence: TGTGCCAGCGGAATAACAGGGCTGGATGGCTACACCTTC. Its translation is CASGITGLDGYTF.

V gene TRBV19 combines with J gene TRBJ2-2; 9 bases align to TRBD1. Germline assignment: CDR1 LNHDA and CDR2 SQIVND (reference sequence). V was pared by 6 bases and J by 4 bases, with 6 bases of the junction left unmatched. The CDR3 is 15 residues long. The CDR3 nucleotides read TGTGCCAGTAGCCCGGACAGGGGAACCACCGGGGAGCTGTTTTTT. The encoded protein is CASSPDRGTTGELFF.

The J gene is TRBJ2-7, the V gene TRBV7-9, with 7 bases identical to TRBD1. V lost 11 bases to trimming and J lost 0 bases; unmatched junction nucleotides: 10. This CDR3 is built from 14 residues. Germline V CDR1 and CDR2: SEHNR, FQNEAQ (reference sequence). The CDR3 loop is CASNAGTVSYEQYF. CDR3 sequence (DNA): TGTGCCTCCAACGCCGGGACAGTCTCCTACGAGCAGTACTTC.

The J gene is TRBJ1-2, the V gene TRBV18; 9 positions agree with TRBD1. The V and J ends lost 4 bases and 8 bases, in that order; junction bases with no gene match: 5. The CDR3 length is 13 residues. CDR1 and CDR2 (germline): KGHSH, LQKENI. CDR3 DNA: TGTGCCAGCTCACTACAGGGGGCTGTGGGCTACACCTTC. It encodes CASSLQGAVGYTF.

CDR3 nucleotide sequence: TGTGCCAGCAGGCGGACAGACATAGATACGCAGTATTTT. Residues: CASRRTDIDTQYF. The chain links TRBV2 to TRBJ2-3; D is possibly TRBD1 (6 bases). From germline, CDR1 is SNHLY and CDR2 FYNNEI. With 6 bases removed from V and 5 bases from J, the gap between germline ends came to 12 bases. CDR3 size: 13 residues.

The J gene is TRBJ1-6, the V gene TRBV2; maybe TRBD1 (6 bases). Germline V gene sequence: CDR1 SNHLY, CDR2 FYNNEI. The CDR3 spans 14 residues. Trimming left V 6 bases short and J 3 bases short, with 9 bases between. CDR3 in amino acids: CASRRTDYNSPLHF. The CDR3 nucleotides read TGTGCCAGCAGGCGGACAGACTATAATTCACCCCTCCACTTT.

The chain couples TRBV10-3 to TRBJ2-7; D is unclear. The CDR3 length is 12 residues. V gave up 3 bases and J gave up 5 bases, with 8 bases separating them. CDR1 is ENHRY, CDR2 SYGVKD, per germline. Written as DNA, the CDR3 is TGTGCCATCAGTGAAAGAGAGAACGAGCAGTACTTC. It encodes CAISERENEQYF.

The V gene is TRBV5-1, the J gene TRBJ1-2, with D unclear. Germline CDR1 SGHRS, CDR2 YFSETQ. The CDR3 length is 13 residues. The V and J ends lost 1 base and 10 bases respectively, with 14 bases between them. CDR3 residues: CASSLQGPSDYTF. CDR3 sequence (DNA): TGCGCCAGCAGCTTGCAAGGGCCTAGCGACTACACCTTC.

The rearrangement links TRBV7-2 to TRBJ2-1, with D perhaps matching TRBD2 (6 bases). The length of the CDR3 is 14 residues. V lost 3 bases to trimming and J lost 6 bases, with 12 bases between them. The germline gives CDR1 SGHTA, CDR2 FQGNSA. The CDR3 region has the DNA TGTGCCAGCAGCTTCGCGACTAGTAGCAATGAGCAGTTCTTC. Its protein product is CASSFATSSNEQFF.

This clone was seen once. The V gene is TRBV28, the J gene TRBJ1-1; TRBD1 aligns across 9 bases. Germline V gene lookup returns CDR1 MDHEN and CDR2 SYDVKM. CDR3 length: 13 amino acids. Trimming cost V 7 bases and J 5 bases; bases outside gene matches: 5. CDR3 residues: CASIYGTGTEAFF. The CDR3 DNA reads as TGTGCCAGCATCTACGGGACAGGGACTGAAGCTTTCTTT.

The genes are TRBV5-4 and TRBJ2-7, with TRBD1 matching over 7 bases. The CDR3 runs to 13 residues. The V gene end was trimmed by 4 bases and the J gene end by 5 bases; junction bases not matched to a gene: 6. CDR1 SGHNT and CDR2 YYREEE come from the germline V gene (reference sequence). The DNA for the CDR3 is TGTGCCAGCAGCCTGTTAACAGGGGACGAGCAGTACTTC. Protein sequence: CASSLLTGDEQYF.

This clone came up a few times. The CDR3 is CASSSGGPEEQFF. In DNA, the CDR3 is TGCGCCAGCTCTAGCGGGGGGCCCGAGGAGCAGTTCTTC. J is TRBJ2-1 and V is TRBV5-1, with 11 bases aligning to TRBD2. The CDR3 extends over 13 amino acids. The V gene end was trimmed by 7 bases and the J gene end by 10 bases; junction bases not matched to a gene: 7. Germline V gives CDR1 SGHRS, CDR2 YFSETQ.